Each of the 4 T cell receptor beta chains below was sequenced from the same sample in a study of T cells in Graves' hyperthyroidism and ophthalmopathy. Regions amplified from RNA transcripts were the TCR beta CDR3 regions. HTBI primers drove first-round RT-PCR of the TCR CDR3. TCRdb recomputed calls from the multiplex PCR reads with MiXCR, one row per CDR3 protein. The sample lists around 690,000 distinct CDR3 sequences; 15% to 20% were seen once. Sequenced sample: blood. Receptors originate from a man aged 45 to 65 with Graves' hyperthyroidism.

In this sample, this clonotype turned up many times. This CDR3 is CASSYRDRRPYGYTF. CDR3 nucleotide sequence: TGTGCCAGCAGTTACAGGGACAGGCGACCCTATGGCTACACCTTC. The V call is TRBV6-2 or TRBV6-3, the J call TRBJ1-2, with 8 positions matching TRBD1. Germline loops: CDR1 MNHEY, CDR2 SVGEGT. There are 15 residues in the CDR3. After removal of 2 bases from V and 4 bases from J, the junction contained 6 bases not matched to a gene.

In its sample, this clonotype was seen many times. The chain carries TRBV28 and TRBJ2-7, with 8 bases aligning to TRBD2. The germline CDR1 and CDR2 sequences are MDHEN and SYDVKM. This CDR3 has 15 residues. V was pared by 2 bases and J by 4 bases, with 7 bases of the junction left unmatched. Written as DNA, the CDR3 is TGTGCCAGCAGTTTAGTTAGCGGGAAAGCATACGAGCAGTACTTC. Protein sequence: CASSLVSGKAYEQYF.

This clonotype was seen ten or more times. The chain is built from TRBV30 and TRBJ1-2; D is perhaps TRBD1 (5 bases). CDR1 GTSNPN and CDR2 SVGIG come from the germline V gene (reference sequence). With 6 bases removed from V and 9 bases from J, the gap between germline ends came to 20 bases. This CDR3 has 13 residues. CDR3 residues: CACLLTVWASYTF. Written as DNA, the CDR3 is TGTGCCTGCTTACTGACAGTCTGGGCAAGCTACACCTTC.

The chain recombines TRBV11-3 with TRBJ2-1, with a tentative D call TRBD1 (6 bases). The CDR3 covers 13 residues. Trimming stripped 5 bases from V and 9 bases from J, with 14 bases between. Germline CDR1 and CDR2: SGHNT and YENEEA. The CDR3 protein is CASSVNTGREQFF. The CDR3 nucleotides are TGTGCCAGCAGCGTAAACACAGGGCGTGAGCAGTTCTTC. Drawing the rest from reference TRBV11-3 and TRBJ2-1, the complete variable domain is EAGVVQSPRYKIIEKKQPVAFWCNPISGHNTLYWYLQNLGQGPELLIRYENEEAVDDSQLPKDRFSAERLKGVDSTLKIQPAELGDSAVYLCASSVNTGREQFFGPGTRLTVL.